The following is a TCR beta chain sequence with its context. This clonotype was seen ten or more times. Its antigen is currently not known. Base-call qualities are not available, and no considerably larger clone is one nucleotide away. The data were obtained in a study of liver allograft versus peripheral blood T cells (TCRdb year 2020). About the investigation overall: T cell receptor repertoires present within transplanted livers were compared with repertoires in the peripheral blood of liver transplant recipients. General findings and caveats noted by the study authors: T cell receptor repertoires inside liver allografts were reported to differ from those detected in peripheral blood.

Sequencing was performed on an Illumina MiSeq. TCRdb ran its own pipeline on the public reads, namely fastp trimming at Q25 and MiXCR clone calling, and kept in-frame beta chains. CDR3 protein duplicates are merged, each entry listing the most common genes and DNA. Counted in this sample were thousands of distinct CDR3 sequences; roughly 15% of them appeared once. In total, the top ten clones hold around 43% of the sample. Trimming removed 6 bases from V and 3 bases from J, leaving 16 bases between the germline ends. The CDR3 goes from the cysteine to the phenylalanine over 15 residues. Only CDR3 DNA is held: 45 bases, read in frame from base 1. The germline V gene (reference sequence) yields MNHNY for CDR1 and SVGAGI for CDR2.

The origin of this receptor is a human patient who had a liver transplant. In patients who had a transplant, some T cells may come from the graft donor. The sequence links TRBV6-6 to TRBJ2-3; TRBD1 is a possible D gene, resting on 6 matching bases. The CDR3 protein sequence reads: CASRGEKGVTDTQYF. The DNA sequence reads TGTGCCAGCAGAGGGGAAAAGGGGGTGACAGATACGCAGTATTTT.